The rows below give T cell receptor beta chains drawn from one sample of a study of cytomegalovirus exposure and HLA in healthy donors. Clones were read by immunoSEQ multiplex PCR, and TCRdb kept only the in-frame ones, dropping some. Here the sample spans about 140,000 clones, approximately 62% being singletons. The sequenced sample was PBMCs. The receptors shown here come from a human donor in good health. Both conserved end residues are trimmed from each CDR3. The order of the fields is clone size, V gene, J gene, CDR3 protein. The size of a clone is reported for some rows only, either as once, few or many, or as a class for expanded clones.

clone size: -; V gene: TRBV5-6; J gene: TRBJ2-5; CDR3 protein: ASSRGTSGRQETQY
clone size: -; V gene: TRBV6-5; J gene: TRBJ2-7; CDR3 protein: ASSSRDRTYEQY
clone size: few; V gene: TRBV5-6; J gene: TRBJ1-3; CDR3 protein: ASSLGISGNTIY
clone size: -; V gene: TRBV27; J gene: TRBJ1-2; CDR3 protein: ASSLSAGGNGYT
clone size: -; V gene: TRBV9; J gene: TRBJ1-1; CDR3 protein: ASDPGVGTEAF
clone size: once; V gene: TRBV27; J gene: TRBJ2-7; CDR3 protein: ASRLGQVSYEQY
clone size: -; V gene: TRBV10-3; J gene: TRBJ2-2; CDR3 protein: AIRGQGAANTGELF
clone size: -; V gene: TRBV6-5; J gene: TRBJ2-3; CDR3 protein: ASRGLAPSNAQY
clone size: -; V gene: TRBV28; J gene: TRBJ2-1; CDR3 protein: ASSLTSGKDNEQF
clone size: few; V gene: TRBV25-1; J gene: TRBJ2-7; CDR3 protein: ASSSGGSGYEQY
clone size: -; V gene: TRBV28; J gene: TRBJ2-5; CDR3 protein: ASSFPSAFQETQY
clone size: few; V gene: TRBV4-1; J gene: TRBJ2-3; CDR3 protein: ASSQLGVGTDTQY
clone size: -; V gene: TRBV10-1; J gene: TRBJ2-2; CDR3 protein: ASSEGTKRTGELF
clone size: -; V gene: TRBV7-3; J gene: TRBJ2-3; CDR3 protein: ASSLGTGPQGNTQY
clone size: -; V gene: TRBV28; J gene: TRBJ2-3; CDR3 protein: ASSLVRLAGITDTQY
clone size: -; V gene: TRBV6-1; J gene: TRBJ2-3; CDR3 protein: ASSDRWSTDTQY
clone size: -; V gene: TRBV7-2; J gene: TRBJ2-2; CDR3 protein: ASSLSGISSGELF
clone size: -; V gene: TRBV6-6; J gene: TRBJ2-7; CDR3 protein: ASLGPSGSSEQY
clone size: -; V gene: TRBV19; J gene: TRBJ2-7; CDR3 protein: ASSPPGRATYEQY
clone size: -; V gene: TRBV28; J gene: TRBJ2-7; CDR3 protein: ASLGTESSYEQY
clone size: few; V gene: TRBV19; J gene: TRBJ1-2; CDR3 protein: ASDNPDSNYGYT
clone size: few; V gene: TRBV28; J gene: TRBJ1-1; CDR3 protein: ASSLSTGGRTEAF
clone size: few; V gene: TRBV29-1; J gene: TRBJ1-4; CDR3 protein: SVEEGRGRPNEKLF
clone size: -; V gene: TRBV4-1; J gene: TRBJ1-3; CDR3 protein: ASSQEGRSGGNTIY
clone size: -; V gene: TRBV19; J gene: TRBJ1-2; CDR3 protein: ASTTPGQGAHGYT
clone size: few; V gene: TRBV5-5; J gene: TRBJ2-7; CDR3 protein: ASSYRQGNRYEQY
clone size: -; V gene: TRBV6-5; J gene: TRBJ2-1; CDR3 protein: ASRPGTGFNEQF
clone size: -; V gene: TRBV4-2; J gene: TRBJ2-1; CDR3 protein: ASSQDNSGTSGRLYNEQF
clone size: -; V gene: TRBV28; J gene: TRBJ2-4; CDR3 protein: ASTPQSVNIQY
clone size: -; V gene: TRBV7-2; J gene: TRBJ1-1; CDR3 protein: ASSQVGGMNTEAF
clone size: -; V gene: TRBV9; J gene: TRBJ2-2; CDR3 protein: ASSANNRGGELF
clone size: -; V gene: TRBV7-9; J gene: TRBJ2-5; CDR3 protein: ASSLAGALWETQY